This is a list of T cell receptor beta chains from one sample in a study of blood T cell repertoires in COVID-19. The data were produced by immunoSEQ multiplex PCR, yet TCRdb's version contains in-frame clones alone and is incomplete. This table holds over 150,000 clones, approximately 84% found once. The sequenced sample consisted of peripheral blood. The receptors here all came from a woman older than 75 with COVID-19, enrolled during active disease. Each CDR3 is given with its conserved first and last residue. The D gene is left open where the match is weak. Size values are once, few and many counts, or a class for expanded clones, and some rows have none.

V	length	J	size	D	DNA	CDR3
TRBV5-4	15	TRBJ2-7	-	TRBD1	TGTGCCAGCAGCTTGATTGGACAGGGTTCCTACGAGCAGTACTTC	CASSLIGQGSYEQYF
TRBV21-1	19	TRBJ2-3	-	-	TGTGCCAGCAGCTACTGGACTAGCGGGAGGTGTGGGGGCCCAGATACGCAGTATTTT	CASSYWTSGRCGGPDTQYF
TRBV5-5	15	TRBJ2-5	-	TRBD1	TGTGCCAGCAGCTTGTTGTCAGGGGGCCAGGAGACCCAGTACTTC	CASSLLSGGQETQYF
TRBV7-3	16	TRBJ2-1	-	TRBD2	TGTGCCAGCAGCTTACAGCTAGCGGGGGGGCACGGTGAGCAGTTCTTC	CASSLQLAGGHGEQFF
TRBV5-4	15	TRBJ2-5	-	-	TGTGCCAGCAGCCCGGACTCCCTGAACCTAGAGACCCAGTACTTC	CASSPDSLNLETQYF
TRBV30	11	TRBJ2-5	-	-	TGTGCCTGGAGCCGGGTGGAGACCCAGTACTTC	CAWSRVETQYF
TRBV6-8	15	TRBJ1-1	-	-	TGTGCCAGCTGGTACAGTACAGACGATTGGACTGAAGCTTTCTTT	CASWYSTDDWTEAFF
TRBV7-9	14	TRBJ2-1	-	TRBD2	TGTGCCAGCAGCTCTAGCGGGAGGGCCGATGAGCAGTTCTTC	CASSSSGRADEQFF
TRBV10-2	14	TRBJ2-7	-	-	TGCGCCAGCAGTGAGACTGTGGGCCGATACGAGCAGTACTTC	CASSETVGRYEQYF
TRBV6-4	13	TRBJ1-2	-	-	TGTGCCAGCAGTGCTGGGCAGAACTATGGCTACACCTTC	CASSAGQNYGYTF
TRBV9	14	TRBJ2-7	-	TRBD2	TGTGCCAGCAGCGTAGGACTAGCGGGAAGCGAGCAGTACTTC	CASSVGLAGSEQYF
TRBV7-2	14	TRBJ1-2	-	TRBD1	TGTGCCAGCAGCACCGGACAGGGCTTTTCTGGCTACACCTTC	CASSTGQGFSGYTF
TRBV18	15	TRBJ2-7	-	TRBD2	TGTGCCAGCTCCCCCACGACTAGCGGGAGATACGAGCAGTACTTC	CASSPTTSGRYEQYF
TRBV10-3	14	TRBJ2-2	-	TRBD1	TGTGCCATCAGTGATCAGGGGGCGGTCGGGGAGCTGTTTTTT	CAISDQGAVGELFF
TRBV18	13	TRBJ2-7	-	TRBD2	TGTGCCAGCTCACTTGGACTAGCGGGGTCCCCGTACTTC	CASSLGLAGSPYF
TRBV4-3	15	TRBJ1-3	-	-	TGCGCCAGCAGCCAAGACCATAGCTCTGGAAACACCATATATTTT	CASSQDHSSGNTIYF
TRBV7-3	18	TRBJ2-2	once	TRBD2	TGTGCCAGCAGCTTAAATATAGCGGGGGGTAAGTGCACCGGGGAGCTGTTTTTT	CASSLNIAGGKCTGELFF
TRBV10-3	12	TRBJ1-3	-	-	TGTGCCATCAGCAACTCTGGAAACACCATATATTTT	CAISNSGNTIYF
TRBV27	17	TRBJ2-1	few	TRBD2	TGTGCCAGCAGTCCGAGCCCTAGCGGGAATCTATACAATGAGCAGTTCTTC	CASSPSPSGNLYNEQFF
TRBV19	16	TRBJ1-2	-	TRBD1	TGTGCCAGTACCGACCGCCGGGACAGGGGTAACTATGGCTACACCTTC	CASTDRRDRGNYGYTF
TRBV27	14	TRBJ1-1	-	TRBD1	TGTGCCAGCAGTATACAGGGGGCGAACACTGAAGCTTTCTTT	CASSIQGANTEAFF
TRBV7-6	16	TRBJ2-3	once	TRBD2	TGTGCCAGCAGCCCTTTGGCGGGGGGCCGGACAGATACGCAGTATTTT	CASSPLAGGRTDTQYF
TRBV7-3	15	TRBJ2-1	few	-	TGTGCCAGCAGCCGGGGTAGTTCCAATTACAATGAGCAGTTCTTC	CASSRGSSNYNEQFF
TRBV20-1	12	TRBJ2-1	few	TRBD2	TGCAGTGCTAGTCGAAGGACTAGCGGTCAGTTCTTC	CSASRRTSGQFF
TRBV6-6	15	TRBJ2-7	-	-	TGTGCCAGCACCCCGGGCAGGGCGAGCTCCTACGAGCAGTACTTC	CASTPGRASSYEQYF
TRBV7-2	14	TRBJ1-2	-	-	TGTGCCAGCAGCCTAGGACACGCTAACTATGGCTACACCTTC	CASSLGHANYGYTF
TRBV18	13	TRBJ1-1	-	TRBD1	TGTGCCAGCTCACCGCAGGGGGACACTGAAGCTTTCTTT	CASSPQGDTEAFF
TRBV19	15	TRBJ2-5	once	-	TGTGCCACCAGGGAGGGGGGGCGCCCCGGTGAGACCCAGTACTTC	CATREGGRPGETQYF
TRBV14	16	TRBJ2-3	-	TRBD2	TGTGCCAGCAGCCACCTGACTAGCGGGAGTGCAGATACGCAGTATTTT	CASSHLTSGSADTQYF
TRBV25-1	14	TRBJ2-7	-	TRBD1	TGTGCCAGCAGTGGCAGGGACAGGGATCACGAGCAGTACTTC	CASSGRDRDHEQYF
TRBV27	12	TRBJ1-5	-	-	TGTGCCAGCAGTCCGATATACGGGCCCCAGCATTTT	CASSPIYGPQHF
TRBV27	14	TRBJ2-7	-	-	TGTGCCAGCAGACGACAGGGACTAGGCCACGAGCAGTACTTC	CASRRQGLGHEQYF
TRBV20-1	16	TRBJ1-6	-	-	TGCAGTGCTAGTGACAGGCTGAGCTCCTATAATTCACCCCTCCACTTT	CSASDRLSSYNSPLHF
TRBV5-4	14	TRBJ2-1	-	TRBD2	TGTGCCAGCAGCTTGACGGGAGGGCCGAATGAGCAGTTCTTC	CASSLTGGPNEQFF
TRBV3-1/TRBV3-2	16	TRBJ2-5	-	TRBD1	TGTGCCAGCAGGAGTATTAAGGGGGCATGGGAAGAGACCCAGTACTTC	CASRSIKGAWEETQYF
TRBV27	14	TRBJ1-4	-	TRBD1	TGTGCCAGCAGTAATACAGGGGGCTTAAACAAACTGTTTTTT	CASSNTGGLNKLFF
TRBV6-5	15	TRBJ2-5	-	TRBD2	TGTGCCAGCAGTTACCCTCAGCGGGAGGGGGAGACCCAGTACTTC	CASSYPQREGETQYF
TRBV2	14	TRBJ2-5	-	TRBD2	TGTGCCAGCACCCCGGGACTAGGAAGAGAGACCCAGTACTTC	CASTPGLGRETQYF
TRBV28	15	TRBJ1-6	-	TRBD1	TGTGCCAGCAGTTTATGGGACAGGGGGAACTCACCCCTCCACTTT	CASSLWDRGNSPLHF
TRBV7-9	13	TRBJ1-1	-	-	TGTGCCAGCAGCTTAGCAGGGGGTGTTGAAGCTTTCTTT	CASSLAGGVEAFF
TRBV12-3/TRBV12-4	12	TRBJ2-3	-	-	TGTGCCAGGCGGGAACCCACAGATACGCAGTATTTT	CARREPTDTQYF
TRBV18	13	TRBJ1-2	-	TRBD1	TGTGCCAGCTCGCTTGGGACAGGGACTGGCTACACCTTC	CASSLGTGTGYTF
TRBV28	15	TRBJ1-1	few	TRBD1	TGTGCCAGCAGTTTATTGGACAGGGGTAAGGATGAAGCTTTCTTT	CASSLLDRGKDEAFF
TRBV18	13	TRBJ1-2	once	-	TGTGCCAGCTCACCAATGGAGTCCTATGGCTACACCTTC	CASSPMESYGYTF
TRBV27	15	TRBJ1-4	-	-	TGTGCCAGCAGTTTATACAGCTCAACTAATGAAAAACTGTTTTTT	CASSLYSSTNEKLFF
TRBV15	12	TRBJ1-4	-	-	TGTGCCACCAACAATGGGGGGGAAAAACTGTTTTTT	CATNNGGEKLFF
TRBV6-6	16	TRBJ2-7	few	-	TGTGCCAGCAGTCCTCACCAGGACAGAGATGCCTACGAGCAGTACTTC	CASSPHQDRDAYEQYF
TRBV3-1/TRBV3-2	14	TRBJ2-1	-	TRBD2	TGTGCCAGCAGCCTGACTAGCGGGAGCCATGAGCAGTTCTTC	CASSLTSGSHEQFF
TRBV28	14	TRBJ2-7	-	-	TGTGCCAGCAGTTTCCGTCGACAGGTCTACGAGCAGTACTTC	CASSFRRQVYEQYF
TRBV18	15	TRBJ1-3	-	TRBD1	TGTGCCAGCTCACCAACAGGGGGTCCTGGAAACACCATATATTTT	CASSPTGGPGNTIYF
TRBV7-2	15	TRBJ2-7	-	-	TGTGCCAGCAGCTTTCGGCGGGGGCCCTCCTACGAGCAGTACTTC	CASSFRRGPSYEQYF
TRBV10-3	15	TRBJ2-1	-	-	TGTGCCATCAGTGTTCTTGGGGGGTCCTACAATGAGCAGTTCTTC	CAISVLGGSYNEQFF
TRBV6-2/TRBV6-3	15	TRBJ2-3	-	TRBD1	TGTGCCAGCAGTTTCGGACAGGGGGGCACAGATACGCAGTATTTT	CASSFGQGGTDTQYF
TRBV7-3	18	TRBJ2-2	-	TRBD2	TGTGCCAGCAGCTTATTCTCAGTGGGAGGGGCGAACACCGGGGAGCTGTTTTTT	CASSLFSVGGANTGELFF
TRBV29-1	12	TRBJ2-5	-	TRBD1	TGCAGCGTTGAAATACAGGGGGAGACCCAGTACTTC	CSVEIQGETQYF
TRBV29-1	16	TRBJ2-7	once	-	TGCAGCGTTCTCGAATACAGTTCGCCCCGTCGGTACGAGCAGTACTTC	CSVLEYSSPRRYEQYF
TRBV28	13	TRBJ1-5	-	TRBD1	TGTGCCAGCAGCCCAGGGGGCAGTCAGCCCCAGCATTTT	CASSPGGSQPQHF
TRBV5-1	15	TRBJ2-2	-	-	TGCGCCAGCAGATCCAGGGGACAGAACACCGGGGAGCTGTTTTTT	CASRSRGQNTGELFF
TRBV30	14	TRBJ2-3	-	-	TGTGCCTGGAACCCAACGGGAAGCACAGATACGCAGTATTTT	CAWNPTGSTDTQYF